In this sample, the clone carrying this T cell receptor (beta chain) turned up a few times. This record comes from a study of blood T cell repertoires in COVID-19. Study summary: The analysed material was cDNA or gDNA that came from T cells, B-cell-depleted T cells, or PBMCs.

Some clones are missing from TCRdb's copy, which holds only in-frame ones; the method was immunoSEQ multiplex PCR. The sample includes about 74,000 clones, approximately 80% of them seen just once. Germline CDR1 reads LNHNV; CDR2 reads YYDKDF (reference sequence). The CDR3 loop spans 13 amino acids. Trimming took off 6 bases at V and 12 bases at J, with 20 bases between the two ends. The receptor was isolated from a man aged 80 or over with acute or convalescent COVID-19. The rearrangement links TRBV15 to TRBJ1-1; D is unclear. Material for sequencing was peripheral blood. As DNA, the CDR3 is TGTGCCACCAGTCCTGGGGAGGTTGGGTGGCCTTTCTTT. The encoded protein is CATSPGEVGWPFF.